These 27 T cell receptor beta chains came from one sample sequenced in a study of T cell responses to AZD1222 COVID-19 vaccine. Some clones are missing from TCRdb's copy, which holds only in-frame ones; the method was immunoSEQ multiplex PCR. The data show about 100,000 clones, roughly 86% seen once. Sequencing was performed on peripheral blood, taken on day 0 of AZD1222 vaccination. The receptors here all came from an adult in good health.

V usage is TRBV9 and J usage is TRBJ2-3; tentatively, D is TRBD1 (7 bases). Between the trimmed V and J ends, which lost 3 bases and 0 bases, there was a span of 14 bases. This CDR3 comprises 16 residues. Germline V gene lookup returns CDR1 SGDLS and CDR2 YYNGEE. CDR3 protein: CASSARGTASTDTQYF. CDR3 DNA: TGTGCCAGCAGCGCCCGCGGGACAGCTAGCACAGATACGCAGTATTTT.

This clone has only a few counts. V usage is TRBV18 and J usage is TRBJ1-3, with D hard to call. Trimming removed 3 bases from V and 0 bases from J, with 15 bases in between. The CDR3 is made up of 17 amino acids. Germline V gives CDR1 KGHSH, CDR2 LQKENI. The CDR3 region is CASSPAPPAVSGNTIYF. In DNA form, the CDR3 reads TGTGCCAGCTCACCCGCTCCGCCCGCGGTCTCTGGAAACACCATATATTTT.

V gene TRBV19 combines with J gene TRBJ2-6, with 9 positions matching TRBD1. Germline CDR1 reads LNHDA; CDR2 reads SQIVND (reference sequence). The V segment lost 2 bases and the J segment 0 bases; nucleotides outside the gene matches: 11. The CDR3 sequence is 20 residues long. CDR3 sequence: CASSIWAGTGSPSGANVLTF. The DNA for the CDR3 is TGTGCCAGTAGTATATGGGCCGGGACAGGGAGTCCCTCTGGGGCCAACGTCCTGACTTTC.

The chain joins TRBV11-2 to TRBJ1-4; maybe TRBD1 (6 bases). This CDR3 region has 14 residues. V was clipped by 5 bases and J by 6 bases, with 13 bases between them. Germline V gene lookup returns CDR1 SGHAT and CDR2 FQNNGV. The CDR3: CASSPSGGHEKLFF. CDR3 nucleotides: TGTGCCAGCAGCCCCAGTGGGGGGCATGAAAAACTGTTTTTT.

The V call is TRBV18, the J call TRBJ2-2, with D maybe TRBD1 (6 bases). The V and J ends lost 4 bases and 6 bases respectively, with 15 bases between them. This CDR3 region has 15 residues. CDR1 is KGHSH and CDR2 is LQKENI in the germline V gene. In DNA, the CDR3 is TGTGCCAGCTCACGTGAGACAGGTTTAGCCGGGGAGCTGTTTTTT. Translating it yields CASSRETGLAGELFF.

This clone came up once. The CDR3 DNA reads as TGTGCCAGCTCACCAGCCAGGGGGGATCAGCCCCAGCATTTT. It is translated as CASSPARGDQPQHF. The chain links TRBV18 to TRBJ1-5, with 7 bases lining up with TRBD1. The V gene end was trimmed by 2 bases and the J gene end by 5 bases; junction bases not matched to a gene: 3. Germline CDR1 reads KGHSH; CDR2 reads LQKENI. The CDR3 spans 14 residues.

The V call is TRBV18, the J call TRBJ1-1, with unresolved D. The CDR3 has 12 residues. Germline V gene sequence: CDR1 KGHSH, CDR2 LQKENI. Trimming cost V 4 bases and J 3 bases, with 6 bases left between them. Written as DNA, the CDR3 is TGTGCCAGCTCACTACAGTACACTGAAGCTTTCTTT. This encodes CASSLQYTEAFF.

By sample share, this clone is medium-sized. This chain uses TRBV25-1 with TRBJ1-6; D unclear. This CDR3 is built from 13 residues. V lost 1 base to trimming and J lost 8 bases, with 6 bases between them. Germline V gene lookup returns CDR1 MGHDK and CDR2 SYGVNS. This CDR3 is CASSESPHSPLHF. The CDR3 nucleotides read TGTGCCAGCAGTGAATCCCCCCATTCACCCCTCCACTTT. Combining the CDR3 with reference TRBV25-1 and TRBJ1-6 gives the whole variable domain EADIYQTPRYLVIGTGKKITLECSQTMGHDKMYWYQQDPGMELHLIHYSYGVNSTEKGDLSSESTVSRIRTEHFPLTLESARPSHTSQYLCASSESPHSPLHFGNGTRLTVT.

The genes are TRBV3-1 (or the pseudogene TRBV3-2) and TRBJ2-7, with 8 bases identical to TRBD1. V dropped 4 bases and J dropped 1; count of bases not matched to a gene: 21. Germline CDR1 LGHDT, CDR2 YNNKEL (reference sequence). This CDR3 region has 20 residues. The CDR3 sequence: CASSLTYRGTRGVHSYEQYF. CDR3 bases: TGTGCCAGCAGCCTAACATACAGGGGGACGCGTGGGGTACATTCCTACGAGCAGTACTTC.

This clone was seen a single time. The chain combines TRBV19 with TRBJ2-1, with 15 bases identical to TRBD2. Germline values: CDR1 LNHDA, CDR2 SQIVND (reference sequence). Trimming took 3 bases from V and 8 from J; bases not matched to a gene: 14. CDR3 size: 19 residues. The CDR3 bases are TGTGCCAGTAGTATGAACAGGGGACTAGCGGGAGGAAGGTACGATGAGCAGTTCTTC. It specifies CASSMNRGLAGGRYDEQFF.

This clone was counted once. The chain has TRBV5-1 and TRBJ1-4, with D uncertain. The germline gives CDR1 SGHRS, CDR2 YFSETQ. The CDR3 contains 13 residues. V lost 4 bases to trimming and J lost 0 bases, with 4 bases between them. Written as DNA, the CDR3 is TGCGCCAGCAGCCCAGCAACTAATGAAAAACTGTTTTTT. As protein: CASSPATNEKLFF.

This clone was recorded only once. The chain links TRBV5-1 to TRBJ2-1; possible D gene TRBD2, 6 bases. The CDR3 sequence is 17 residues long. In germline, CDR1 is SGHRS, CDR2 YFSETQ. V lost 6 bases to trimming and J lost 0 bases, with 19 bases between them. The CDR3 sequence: CASTPSGGPSSYNEQFF. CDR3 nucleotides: TGCGCCAGCACCCCGTCCGGGGGACCGAGCTCCTACAATGAGCAGTTCTTC.

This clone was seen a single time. The CDR3 nucleotides read TGTGCCAGCAGTTTTTCCCTGTACGAGCAGTACTTC. It specifies CASSFSLYEQYF. The chain carries TRBV28 and TRBJ2-7; D is unresolved. This CDR3 contains 12 residues. In germline, CDR1 is MDHEN, CDR2 SYDVKM. Trimming removed 3 bases at V and 4 bases at J, with 7 bases between.

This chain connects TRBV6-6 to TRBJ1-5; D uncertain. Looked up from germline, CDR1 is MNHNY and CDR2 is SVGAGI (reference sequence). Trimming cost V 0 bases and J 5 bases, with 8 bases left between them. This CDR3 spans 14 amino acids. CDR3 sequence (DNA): TGTGCCAGCAGTTACTCAGGCGTAGATCAGCCCCAGCATTTT. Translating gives CASSYSGVDQPQHF.

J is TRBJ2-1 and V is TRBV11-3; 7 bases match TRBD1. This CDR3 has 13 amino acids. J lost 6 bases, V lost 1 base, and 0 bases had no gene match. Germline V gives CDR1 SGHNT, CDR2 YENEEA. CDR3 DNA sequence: TGTGCCAGCAGCTTAGCAGGGGGCAATGAGCAGTTCTTC. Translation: CASSLAGGNEQFF.

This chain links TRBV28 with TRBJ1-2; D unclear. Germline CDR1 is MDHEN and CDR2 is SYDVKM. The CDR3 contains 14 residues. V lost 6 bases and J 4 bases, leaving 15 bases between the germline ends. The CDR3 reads CASSPLTRRYGYTF. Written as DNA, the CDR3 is TGTGCCAGCAGCCCCCTTACTAGACGCTATGGCTACACCTTC.

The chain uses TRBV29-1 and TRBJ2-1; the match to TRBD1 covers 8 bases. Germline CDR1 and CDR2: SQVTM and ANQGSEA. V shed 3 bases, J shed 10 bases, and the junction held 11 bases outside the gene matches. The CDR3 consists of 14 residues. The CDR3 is CSVEIGTGRYEQFF. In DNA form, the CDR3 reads TGCAGCGTTGAGATTGGGACAGGCCGGTACGAGCAGTTCTTC.

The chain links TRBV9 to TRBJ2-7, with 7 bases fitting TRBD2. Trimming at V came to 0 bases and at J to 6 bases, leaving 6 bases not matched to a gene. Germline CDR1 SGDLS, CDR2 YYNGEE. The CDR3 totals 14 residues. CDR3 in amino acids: CASSVGGSSGEQYF. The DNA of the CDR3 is TGTGCCAGCAGCGTAGGCGGGAGCAGCGGCGAGCAGTACTTC.

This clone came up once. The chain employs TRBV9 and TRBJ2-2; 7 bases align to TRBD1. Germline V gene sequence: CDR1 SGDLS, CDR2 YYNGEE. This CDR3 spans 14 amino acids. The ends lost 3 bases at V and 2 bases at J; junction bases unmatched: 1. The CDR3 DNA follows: TGTGCCAGCAGCGAAGGGGGCAACACCGGGGAGCTGTTTTTT. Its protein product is CASSEGGNTGELFF.

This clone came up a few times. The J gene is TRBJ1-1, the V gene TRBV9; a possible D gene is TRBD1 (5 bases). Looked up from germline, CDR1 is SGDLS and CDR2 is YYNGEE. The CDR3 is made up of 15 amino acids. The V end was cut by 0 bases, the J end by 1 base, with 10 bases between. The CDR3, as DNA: TGTGCCAGCAGCGTAGATGGGACTGAGAACACTGAAGCTTTCTTT. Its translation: CASSVDGTENTEAFF.

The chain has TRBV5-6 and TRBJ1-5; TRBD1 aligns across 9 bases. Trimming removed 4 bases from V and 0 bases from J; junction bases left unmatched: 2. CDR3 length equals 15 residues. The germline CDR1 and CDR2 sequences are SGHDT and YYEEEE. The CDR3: CASSQTGGSNQPQHF. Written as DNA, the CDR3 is TGTGCCAGCAGCCAGACAGGGGGTAGCAATCAGCCCCAGCATTTT.

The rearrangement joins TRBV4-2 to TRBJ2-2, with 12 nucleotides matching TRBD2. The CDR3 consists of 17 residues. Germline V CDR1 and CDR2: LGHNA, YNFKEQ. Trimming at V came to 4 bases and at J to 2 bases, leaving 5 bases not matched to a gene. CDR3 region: CASSPRLAGVNTGELFF. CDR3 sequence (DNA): TGTGCCAGCAGCCCCCGACTAGCGGGAGTTAACACCGGGGAGCTGTTTTTT.

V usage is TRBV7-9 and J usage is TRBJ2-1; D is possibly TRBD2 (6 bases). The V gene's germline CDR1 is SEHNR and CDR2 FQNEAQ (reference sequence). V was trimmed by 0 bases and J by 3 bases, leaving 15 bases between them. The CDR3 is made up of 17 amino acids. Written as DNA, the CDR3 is TGTGCCAGCAGCTTAGCCAGGGCGGGCGGGGTCTACAATGAGCAGTTCTTC. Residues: CASSLARAGGVYNEQFF.

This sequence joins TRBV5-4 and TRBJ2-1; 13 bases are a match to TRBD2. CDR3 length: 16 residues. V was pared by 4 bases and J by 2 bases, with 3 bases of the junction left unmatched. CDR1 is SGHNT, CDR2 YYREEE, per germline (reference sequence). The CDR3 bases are TGTGCCAGCAGCCCGGGACTAGCGGGACCCTACAATGAGCAGTTCTTC. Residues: CASSPGLAGPYNEQFF. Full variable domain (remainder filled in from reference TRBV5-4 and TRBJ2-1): ETGVTQSPTHLIKTRGQQVTLRCSSQSGHNTVSWYQQALGQGPQFIFQYYREEENGRGNFPPRFSGLQFPNYSSELNVNALELDDSALYLCASSPGLAGPYNEQFFGPGTRLTVL.

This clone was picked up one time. For the CDR3, the DNA is TGTGCCAGCAGCTTGGTTTTGGGCGGGGAAAAACTGTTTTTT. Its translation: CASSLVLGGEKLFF. The rearrangement joins TRBV5-5 to TRBJ1-4; no reliable D call. V lost 0 bases to trimming and J lost 8 bases, with 11 bases between them. CDR1 is SGHKS and CDR2 is YYEKEE in the germline V gene (reference sequence). The CDR3 loop spans 14 amino acids.

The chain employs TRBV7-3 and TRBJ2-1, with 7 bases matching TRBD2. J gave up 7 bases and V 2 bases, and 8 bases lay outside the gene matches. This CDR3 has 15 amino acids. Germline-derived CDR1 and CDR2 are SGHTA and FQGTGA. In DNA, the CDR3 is TGTGCCAGCAGCTTAGCGGGAGTGGGGAATAATGAGCAGTTCTTC. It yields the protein CASSLAGVGNNEQFF. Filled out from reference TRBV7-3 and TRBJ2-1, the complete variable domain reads GAGVSQTPSNKVTEKGKYVELRCDPISGHTALYWYRQSLGQGPEFLIYFQGTGAADDSGLPNDRFFAVRPEGSVSTLKIQRTERGDSAVYLCASSLAGVGNNEQFFGPGTRLTVL.

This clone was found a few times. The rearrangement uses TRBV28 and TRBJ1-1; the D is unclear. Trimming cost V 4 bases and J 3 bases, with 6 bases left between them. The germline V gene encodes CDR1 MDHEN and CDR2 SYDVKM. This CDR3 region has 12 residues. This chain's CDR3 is CASSSFYTEAFF. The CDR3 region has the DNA TGTGCCAGCAGTTCCTTCTACACTGAAGCTTTCTTT.